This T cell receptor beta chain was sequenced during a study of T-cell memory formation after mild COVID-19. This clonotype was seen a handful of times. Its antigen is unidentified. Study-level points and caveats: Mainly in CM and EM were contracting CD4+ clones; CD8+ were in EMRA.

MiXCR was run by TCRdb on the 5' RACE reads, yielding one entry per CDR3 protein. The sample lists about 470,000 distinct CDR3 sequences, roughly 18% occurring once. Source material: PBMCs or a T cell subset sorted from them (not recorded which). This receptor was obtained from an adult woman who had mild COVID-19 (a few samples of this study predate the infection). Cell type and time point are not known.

The CDR3: CASEDGADEQYF. CDR3 DNA: TGTGCCAGCGAGGACGGGGCTGACGAGCAGTACTTC. The chain uses TRBV3-1 and TRBJ2-7; D assignment may be TRBD1 or TRBD2 (5 bases each). V lost 8 bases to trimming and J lost 5 bases, with 13 bases between them. The CDR3 is 12 residues long. CDR1 and CDR2 from the germline V gene are LGHDT and YNNKEL (reference sequence).